This TCR beta chain was captured in a study of PD-1 blockade in classical Hodgkin lymphoma. Study-level results: At C4D1, TCR diversity had climbed significantly for CD4+ cells, though not for CD8+ cells. For complete responders, baseline diversity was comparable to that of newly diagnosed patients. Diminished baseline TCR diversity has been reported in newly diagnosed patients relative to healthy donors.

Time point of the sample: cycle 4 day 1 (C4D1), after 5 to 7 weeks of nivolumab. Relapses following autologous stem cell transplantation were seen in all patients, with brentuximab vedotin exposure varying. Points on this clone: Its antigen is currently unknown.

The germline V gene encodes CDR1 MNHNY and CDR2 SVGAGI (reference sequence). J gave up 6 bases and V 6 bases, and 4 bases lay outside the gene matches. The CDR3 runs 14 residues. The protocol was immunoSEQ multiplex PCR, while the TCRdb copy is restricted to in-frame clones and leaves out a portion. The sample contains about 64,000 clones, more than 90% of which appear only once. This TCR was recovered from a human donor with classical Hodgkin lymphoma. Here the sequenced sample was peripheral blood mononuclear cells (PBMCs), taken before the fourth cycle of nivolumab. The genes are TRBV6-6 and TRBJ1-6; TRBD1 agrees at 8 bases. The CDR3: CASRQGAPNSPLHF. The CDR3 coding sequence is TGTGCCAGCAGGCAGGGGGCGCCTAATTCACCCCTCCACTTT.